These 29 T cell receptor beta chains share one sample of origin, sequenced in a study of shared clonotypes between healthy human individuals. Terminally differentiated effector memory CD45RA+ cells were left out of the naive CD8 fraction, which was CD45RO-negative and positively selected for CCR7. TCRdb keeps only in-frame clones here, not all; method: immunoSEQ multiplex PCR. This sample yields approximately 2,000,000 clones, of which roughly 93% are seen a single time; approximately 1.7% belongs to the top ten. Sequenced: naive CD8+ T cells from PBMCs. These receptors were obtained from a man aged 18 to 29 in good health. Some clones in this sample may be carry-over from other donors' samples.

The gene calls are TRBV5-1 and TRBJ1-4; D might be TRBD1 (6 bases). The CDR3 runs 14 residues. From germline, CDR1 is SGHRS and CDR2 YFSETQ. V lost 4 bases and J lost 4, with 11 bases in between. CDR3 nucleotide sequence: TGCGCCAGCAGCGCCGGCAGGGGTAATGAAAAACTGTTTTTT. Residues: CASSAGRGNEKLFF.

The chain joins TRBV11-2 to TRBJ2-2; the D gene could be TRBD1 or TRBD2 (6 bases each). The germline gives CDR1 SGHAT, CDR2 FQNNGV. V lost 7 bases, J lost 3 bases, and 21 bases lay in between. The CDR3 loop spans 17 amino acids. CDR3 sequence (DNA): TGTGCCAGCACCAGACCCCGGTGGGGGGCGTACACCGGGGAGCTGTTTTTT. Protein product: CASTRPRWGAYTGELFF.

In nucleotides, the CDR3 is TGTGCCAGCAGCGTCTGGGGACAGGTTTCCTACGAGCAGTACTTC. Its translation is CASSVWGQVSYEQYF. This chain links TRBV7-2 with TRBJ2-7; 8 bases are a match to TRBD1. Germline CDR1 and CDR2: SGHTA and FQGNSA. The CDR3 spans 15 residues. Trimming removed 5 bases from V and 1 base from J; junction bases left unmatched: 7. Filled out from reference TRBV7-2 and TRBJ2-7, the complete variable domain reads GAGVSQSPSNKVTEKGKDVELRCDPISGHTALYWYRQSLGQGLEFLIYFQGNSAPDKSGLPSDRFSAERTGGSVSTLTIQRTQQEDSAVYLCASSVWGQVSYEQYFGPGTRLTVT.

The chain combines TRBV14 with TRBJ2-7; D is perhaps TRBD1 (6 bases). The CDR3 extends over 13 amino acids. The ends were cut back, 5 bases at V and 7 bases at J, with 15 bases in the middle. CDR1 and CDR2 from the germline V gene are SGHDN and FVKESK. This CDR3 reads CASSSGQTGEQYF. CDR3 in DNA: TGTGCCAGCAGCAGCGGACAGACGGGTGAGCAGTACTTC.

The chain recombines TRBV6-5 with TRBJ2-7; 10 positions match TRBD1. Trimming cost V 2 bases and J 3 bases; bases outside gene matches: 4. This CDR3 region has 15 residues. The germline V gene has CDR1 MNHEY and CDR2 SVGAGI. Here the CDR3 reads CASSYQGQGFYEQYF. The CDR3 bases are TGTGCCAGCAGTTACCAGGGACAGGGGTTCTACGAGCAGTACTTC.

The chain links TRBV2 to TRBJ2-7; 7 bases map to TRBD1. Germline V gene data show CDR1 as SNHLY and CDR2 as FYNNEI. The CDR3 loop spans 15 amino acids. V shed 4 bases, J shed 0 bases, and the junction held 6 bases outside the gene matches. CDR3 DNA: TGTGCCAGCAGTGGAGAGACAGGGAGCTCCTACGAGCAGTACTTC. This translates into CASSGETGSSYEQYF.

This rearrangement joins TRBV7-9 to TRBJ2-1, with D unclear. The CDR3 length is 12 residues. Trimming removed 7 bases from V and 6 bases from J, with 10 bases in between. Germline lookup yields CDR1 SEHNR and CDR2 FQNEAQ (reference sequence). CDR3: CASTIPGNEQFF. CDR3 bases: TGTGCCAGCACCATTCCGGGCAATGAGCAGTTCTTC. Full variable domain (rest looked up from reference TRBV7-9 and TRBJ2-1): DTGVSQNPRHKITKRGQNVTFRCDPISEHNRLYWYRQTLGQGPEFLTYFQNEAQLEKSRLLSDRFSAERPKGSFSTLEIQRTEQGDSAMYLCASTIPGNEQFFGPGTRLTVL.

The chain couples TRBV10-3 to TRBJ1-2; 7 bases map to TRBD1. V lost 6 bases and J lost 6; bases outside the gene matches: 16. The CDR3 contains 16 residues. Germline V CDR1 and CDR2: ENHRY, SYGVKD. The CDR3 bases are TGTGCCATCAGAACAAGGACAGGAGATCTAGAGGATGGCTACACCTTC. It encodes CAIRTRTGDLEDGYTF.

V is TRBV7-2 and J is TRBJ1-1; D ambiguous. CDR3 length: 14 residues. V was clipped by 6 bases and J by 1 base, with 12 bases between them. CDR1 and CDR2 from the germline V gene are SGHTA and FQGNSA. The CDR3 region is CASRRTDQNTEAFF. CDR3 bases: TGTGCCAGCAGAAGGACTGATCAGAACACTGAAGCTTTCTTT.

This chain joins TRBV11-2 and TRBJ2-1; 8 positions agree with TRBD2. The CDR3 is 16 residues long. Germline CDR1 reads SGHAT; CDR2 reads FQNNGV. After removal of 1 base from V and 4 bases from J, the junction contained 6 bases not matched to a gene. The CDR3 DNA is TGTGCCAGCAGCTTAGCCCCAAGCGGGAGATACAATGAGCAGTTCTTC. Translated, it gives CASSLAPSGRYNEQFF. Together with reference TRBV11-2 and TRBJ2-1, the CDR3 gives the full variable domain: EAGVAQSPRYKIIEKRQSVAFWCNPISGHATLYWYQQILGQGPKLLIQFQNNGVVDDSQLPKDRFSAERLKGVDSTLKIQPAKLEDSAVYLCASSLAPSGRYNEQFFGPGTRLTVL.

The chain uses TRBV27 and TRBJ1-5; a weak D match, TRBD1 (5 bases). The V end lost 3 bases, the J end lost 1 base, and 16 bases lay between the germline ends. This CDR3 has 17 amino acids. Looked up from germline, CDR1 is MNHEY and CDR2 is SMNVEV (reference sequence). The CDR3 coding sequence is TGTGCCAGCAGTTTGCTGGACCCCAGGGTGAGCAATCAGCCCCAGCATTTT. This encodes CASSLLDPRVSNQPQHF.

With regard to this clone: Other DNA sequences in this sample translate to the same CDR3. V is TRBV29-1 and J is TRBJ2-1; D might be TRBD1 (6 bases). CDR1 is SQVTM, CDR2 ANQGSEA, per germline. The V gene lost 7 bases and the J gene lost 6 bases, with 10 bases spanning the gap. The CDR3 length is 11 residues. CDR3 DNA: TGCAGCGCCGTCAGGGGCAATGAGCAGTTCTTC. As protein: CSAVRGNEQFF.

As regards this clone: This sample also contains other DNA sequences that code for the same CDR3. V and J are TRBV7-9 and TRBJ1-1, with no clear D. The V gene lost 6 bases and the J gene lost 6 bases, with 8 bases spanning the gap. The CDR3 sequence is 11 residues long. The germline CDR1 and CDR2 sequences are SEHNR and FQNEAQ (reference sequence). CDR3 nucleotide sequence: TGTGCCAGCAGTTTGATGGCTGAAGCTTTCTTT. This translates into CASSLMAEAFF.

This clone was seen just once. The chain is built from TRBV7-2 and TRBJ2-1, with 11 bases matching TRBD1. Germline CDR1 and CDR2: SGHTA and FQGNSA. V shed 0 bases, J shed 2 bases, and the junction held 6 bases outside the gene matches. This CDR3 has 18 amino acids. The CDR3 loop is CASSLAGQGAGAYNEQFF. As DNA, the CDR3 is TGTGCCAGCAGCTTAGCAGGACAGGGGGCGGGCGCCTACAATGAGCAGTTCTTC.

This sequence joins TRBV9 and TRBJ2-1; 10 nucleotides agree with TRBD2. J was trimmed by 8 bases and V by 4 bases; bases with no gene match: 6. Germline CDR1 is SGDLS and CDR2 is YYNGEE. This CDR3 is 14 amino acids long. The CDR3 is CASSLLAGEYEQFF. The CDR3 region has the DNA TGTGCCAGCAGCCTCCTAGCGGGAGAATATGAGCAGTTCTTC. Full variable domain (remainder filled in from reference TRBV9 and TRBJ2-1): DSGVTQTPKHLITATGQRVTLRCSPRSGDLSVYWYQQSLDQGLQFLIQYYNGEERAKGNILERFSAQQFPDLHSELNLSSLELGDSALYFCASSLLAGEYEQFFGPGTRLTVL.

This sequence joins TRBV6-5 and TRBJ1-5; 7 bases agree with TRBD1. CDR3 length: 16 residues. V lost 4 bases and J lost 0; bases outside the gene matches: 6. The germline CDR1 and CDR2 sequences are MNHEY and SVGAGI. Here the CDR3 reads CASSLGAGGSNQPQHF. DNA of the CDR3: TGTGCCAGCAGTTTGGGGGCAGGGGGTAGCAATCAGCCCCAGCATTTT.

This clone occurred once. The gene calls are TRBV6-6 and TRBJ2-1; D possibly corresponds to TRBD2 (7 bases). The CDR3 spans 12 residues. V lost 11 bases, J lost 2 bases, and 10 bases lay in between. Looked up from germline, CDR1 is MNHNY and CDR2 is SVGAGI (reference sequence). In DNA, the CDR3 is TGTGCCGGGGGGGGCACCTACAATGAGCAGTTCTTC. Translation: CAGGGTYNEQFF.

The chain recombines TRBV13 with TRBJ1-3; 7 bases agree with TRBD1. CDR1 and CDR2 from the germline V gene are PRHDT and FYEKMQ (reference sequence). Trimming removed 5 bases from V and 1 base from J; junction bases left unmatched: 8. The CDR3 has 16 amino acids. The CDR3 DNA reads TGTGCCAGCAGCCTCGGCCTGGACAGGTCTGGAAACACCATATATTTT. Translating it yields CASSLGLDRSGNTIYF.

The rearrangement joins TRBV6-5 to TRBJ1-1; D not resolved. The germline gives CDR1 MNHEY, CDR2 SVGAGI. The V and J ends lost 0 bases and 5 bases respectively, with 10 bases between them. The CDR3 sequence is 14 residues long. The CDR3 DNA reads as TGTGCCAGCAGTTACTCAAGTCCGGATACTGAAGCTTTCTTT. Its protein is CASSYSSPDTEAFF.

J is TRBJ1-1 and V is TRBV11-2, with unresolved D. The germline V and J ends were trimmed by 5 bases and 0 bases, with 16 bases remaining between them. There are 16 residues in the CDR3. Germline V CDR1 and CDR2: SGHAT, FQNNGV. CDR3 in amino acids: CASSPWDRALNTEAFF. In nucleotides, the CDR3 is TGTGCCAGCAGCCCTTGGGATCGAGCCCTGAACACTGAAGCTTTCTTT.

This chain uses TRBV27 with TRBJ2-7; perhaps TRBD2 as D (6 bases). The CDR3 spans 14 residues. The V end was cut by 6 bases, the J end by 2 bases, with 14 bases between. Germline values: CDR1 MNHEY, CDR2 SMNVEV (reference sequence). The CDR3 DNA reads as TGTGCCAGCAGATCCGGGAGTACCGCCTACGAGCAGTACTTC. This sequence encodes CASRSGSTAYEQYF.

CDR3 nucleotides: TGTGCCAGCAGAGTAGTCCTGAACCTTCGAAACACCATATATTTT. It specifies CASRVVLNLRNTIYF. The chain is built from TRBV2 and TRBJ1-3; D ambiguous. Trimming cost V 6 bases and J 5 bases, with 17 bases left between them. CDR1 SNHLY and CDR2 FYNNEI come from the germline V gene. The CDR3 consists of 15 residues. Full variable domain (missing parts from reference TRBV2 and TRBJ1-3): EPEVTQTPSHQVTQMGQEVILRCVPISNHLYFYWYRQILGQKVEFLVSFYNNEISEKSEIFDDQFSVERPDGSNFTLKIRSTKLEDSAMYFCASRVVLNLRNTIYFGEGSWLTVV.

On this clone itself: Other DNA sequences within the sample encode an identical CDR3. The J gene is TRBJ2-7, the V gene TRBV27; no clear D gene. CDR1 is MNHEY, CDR2 SMNVEV, per germline (reference sequence). This CDR3 is built from 13 residues. The ends were cut back, 0 bases at V and 3 bases at J, with 6 bases in the middle. The CDR3 loop is CASSLSSDYEQYF. DNA of the CDR3: TGTGCCAGCAGTTTATCATCAGACTACGAGCAGTACTTC.

Comments on this clone: The same CDR3 also results from other DNA sequences found in this sample. The genes are TRBV9 and TRBJ2-3, with 7 bases aligning to TRBD2. The germline V gene has CDR1 SGDLS and CDR2 YYNGEE. With 4 bases clipped from V and 0 bases from J, the junction kept 5 bases outside the gene matches. The CDR3 is 15 amino acids. In nucleotides, the CDR3 is TGTGCCAGCAGCCCTGGCGGGGGTAGCACAGATACGCAGTATTTT. This encodes CASSPGGGSTDTQYF.

This chain connects TRBV5-1 to TRBJ2-7, with a weak D call TRBD1 (5 bases). From germline, CDR1 is SGHRS and CDR2 YFSETQ. The CDR3 has 15 amino acids. Trimming cost V 4 bases and J 0 bases, with 14 bases left between them. The CDR3 sequence: CASSGYGHSSYEQYF. In nucleotides, the CDR3 is TGCGCCAGCAGCGGATATGGACACAGCTCCTACGAGCAGTACTTC.

The CDR3 sequence: CASSTRTGEAYEQYF. The CDR3 DNA reads as TGTGCCAGCAGTACCCGGACAGGGGAGGCCTACGAGCAGTACTTC. V and J are TRBV27 and TRBJ2-7, with TRBD1 identical over 9 bases. Germline CDR1 MNHEY, CDR2 SMNVEV (reference sequence). V gave up 5 bases and J gave up 2 bases; unmatched junction bases: 7. This CDR3 comprises 15 residues.

The chain carries TRBV6-1 and TRBJ2-7; D uncertain. The ends were cut back, 2 bases at V and 3 bases at J, with 11 bases in the middle. CDR3 size: 14 residues. Germline assignment: CDR1 MNHNS and CDR2 SASEGT. The CDR3 is CASSERPYSYEQYF. The DNA of the CDR3 is TGTGCCAGCAGTGAACGGCCCTACAGCTACGAGCAGTACTTC.

The CDR3 here is CATRTPLPSGGNNEQFF. DNA of the CDR3: TGTGCCACTCGAACTCCTCTCCCTAGCGGGGGGAACAATGAGCAGTTCTTC. The chain has TRBV7-8 and TRBJ2-1; 11 nucleotides align to TRBD2. CDR1 and CDR2 (germline): SGHVS, FQNEAQ. The junction had 16 bases not matched to a gene; V was cut back by 10 bases and J by 5 bases. The CDR3 extends over 17 amino acids.

V is TRBV27 and J is TRBJ1-2, with 9 positions matching TRBD1. The V gene end was trimmed by 5 bases and the J gene end by 6 bases; junction bases not matched to a gene: 7. The CDR3 sequence is 14 residues long. Germline V gene data show CDR1 as MNHEY and CDR2 as SMNVEV (reference sequence). The CDR3: CASSHRTGANGYTF. Here the CDR3 DNA reads TGTGCCAGCAGTCACCGGACAGGGGCGAATGGCTACACCTTC.